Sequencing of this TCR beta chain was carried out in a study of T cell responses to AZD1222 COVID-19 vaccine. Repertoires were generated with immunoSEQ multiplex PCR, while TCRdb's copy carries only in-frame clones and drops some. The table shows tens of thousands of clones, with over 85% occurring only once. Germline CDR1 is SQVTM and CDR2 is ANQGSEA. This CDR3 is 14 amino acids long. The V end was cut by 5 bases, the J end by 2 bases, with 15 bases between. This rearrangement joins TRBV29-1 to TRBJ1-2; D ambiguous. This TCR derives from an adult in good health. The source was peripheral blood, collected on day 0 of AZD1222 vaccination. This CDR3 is CSVSSQPTNYGYTF. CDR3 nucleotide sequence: TGCAGCGTTTCCAGCCAACCCACCAACTATGGCTACACCTTC.